The next 32 T cell receptor beta chains were all read from a single sample in a study of blood T cells in healthy people across ages. Together with a sample-barcoded 5' primer, a J-beta primer mix was included in a second PCR lasting roughly 6 to 12 cycles. TCRdb recomputed calls from the 5' RACE reads with MiXCR, one row per CDR3 protein. The sample consists of approximately 680,000 distinct CDR3 sequences, roughly 32% of them appearing once. Sequenced: blood. The receptors here all came from a woman aged 80 or older in good health.

The sample holds one count of this clonotype. V and J are TRBV24-1 and TRBJ2-5, with TRBD1 matching over 8 bases. Germline CDR1 is KGHDR and CDR2 is SFDVKD. The CDR3 is 14 residues long. J lost 3 bases, V lost 4 bases, and 3 bases had no gene match. This CDR3 is CATSDPTGEETQYF. The CDR3 DNA is TGTGCCACCAGTGACCCGACAGGGGAAGAGACCCAGTACTTC.

This clonotype was counted at least ten times. The chain couples TRBV6-5 to TRBJ1-2; 7 nucleotides line up with TRBD1. The length of the CDR3 is 14 residues. The J segment lost 9 bases and the V segment lost 0 bases, leaving 7 bases of the junction unmatched. The germline gives CDR1 MNHEY, CDR2 SVGAGI. The CDR3 DNA sequence: TGTGCCAGCAGTTACTCGGGGACAGTCCCCAGCTACACCTTC. Its protein is CASSYSGTVPSYTF.

CDR3 nucleotide sequence: TGCGCCAGCAGCTTGGGTGGACAGGCGAACAATGAGCAGTACTTC. This codes for CASSLGGQANNEQYF. J is TRBJ2-5 and V is TRBV5-1; 7 nucleotides agree with TRBD1. The CDR3 spans 15 residues. The germline gives CDR1 SGHRS, CDR2 YFSETQ. The trim removed 0 bases at V and 11 bases at J, leaving 13 bases unmatched.

This clonotype was observed a few times. This chain connects TRBV20-1 to TRBJ2-5; 7 bases map to TRBD1. The ends lost 5 bases at V and 4 bases at J; junction bases unmatched: 10. This CDR3 is 14 amino acids long. Germline loops: CDR1 DFQATT, CDR2 SNEGSKA (reference sequence). The CDR3 DNA is TGCAGTGCTTCCCGAGACAGGGTGGGAGAGACCCAGTACTTC. Translation gives CSASRDRVGETQYF.

There are a few counts of this clonotype. It is likely a read error, because the conserved phenylalanine at the end of the CDR3 is missing. The J gene is TRBJ2-7, the V gene TRBV7-3; a weak D match, TRBD2 (6 bases). The CDR3 covers 13 residues. Germline CDR1 and CDR2: SGHTA and FQGTGA. Here the CDR3 DNA reads TGTGTCAGCAGCTCTGGACTAAACTACGAGCAGTACCTC. This sequence encodes CVSSSGLNYEQYL.

This clonotype was counted at least ten times. The genes are TRBV7-3 and TRBJ2-1, with TRBD2 identical over 9 bases. Germline lookup yields CDR1 SGHTA and CDR2 FQGTGA. The CDR3 has 15 amino acids. Trimming removed 1 base from V and 7 bases from J; junction bases left unmatched: 5. For the CDR3, the DNA is TGTGCCAGCAGCTTAAGCGGGGGGGCAATAAATGAGCAGTTCTTC. Protein sequence: CASSLSGGAINEQFF.

The V call is TRBV6-2 or TRBV6-3, the J call TRBJ2-3; 8 positions match TRBD2. CDR1 and CDR2 from the germline V gene are MNHEY and SVGEGT. Losses at the gene ends were 0 bases for V and 2 bases for J; bases not matched to a gene: 7. The CDR3 covers 17 residues. CDR3 residues: CASSYSQRGPITDTQYF. The CDR3 bases are TGTGCCAGCAGTTACTCCCAGCGGGGGCCCATCACAGATACGCAGTATTTT.

At least ten counts were recorded for this clonotype. The chain couples TRBV4-1 to TRBJ2-2; 11 nucleotides match TRBD2. This CDR3 has 20 residues. Losses at the gene ends were 1 base for V and 2 bases for J; bases not matched to a gene: 12. Germline CDR1 is MGHRA and CDR2 is YSYEKL. The CDR3 DNA reads TGCGCCAGCAGCCAAGGGTCTAGCGGGGGGATAAGAGGAAACACCGGGGAGCTGTTTTTT. Encoded protein: CASSQGSSGGIRGNTGELFF.

Of note for this clonotype: A much larger clone differs by one base, so this may be a read error. The rearrangement joins TRBV5-1 to TRBJ2-3; tentatively, D is TRBD2 (6 bases). Per germline, CDR1 SGHRS and CDR2 YFSETQ. This CDR3 region has 14 residues. With 5 bases removed from V and 4 bases from J, the gap between germline ends came to 14 bases. The CDR3, as DNA: TGCGCCAGCAGGCGGGGCCCTGATTCAGATACGCAGTATTTT. The encoded protein is CASRRGPDSDTQYF.

This clonotype appeared many times. This chain joins TRBV6-2 or TRBV6-3 and TRBJ2-7; D might be TRBD1 (6 bases). Trimming left V 4 bases short and J 3 bases short, with 16 bases between. Per germline, CDR1 MNHEY and CDR2 SVGEGT. This CDR3 is 15 amino acids long. CDR3 nucleotide sequence: TGTGCCAGCAGTTCCCCTAGGACAGTGGGCTACGAGCAGTACTTC. Its protein is CASSSPRTVGYEQYF.

This clonotype turned up a few times. One end of the junction is discordant with germline, which a read error may explain. J is TRBJ1-1 and V is TRBV10-2, with 11 bases fitting TRBD1. Germline CDR1 WSHSY, CDR2 SAAADI. The CDR3 consists of 17 residues. CDR3 in amino acids: CASSEFGRTGGGTEAFF. The CDR3 DNA is TGCGCCAGTAGTGAGTTCGGCCGGACAGGGGGCGGCACTGAAGCTTTCTTT.

The V call is TRBV7-2, the J call TRBJ2-7; 7 bases are a match to TRBD1. The CDR3 spans 16 residues. V lost 1 base to trimming and J lost 2 bases; unmatched junction nucleotides: 8. Germline V gives CDR1 SGHTA, CDR2 FQGNSA. The CDR3 spells CASSLGPTGTAYEQYF. The CDR3 DNA reads TGTGCCAGCAGCTTAGGGCCGACAGGGACCGCCTACGAGCAGTACTTC.

In its sample, this clonotype was seen a few times. The gene calls are TRBV19 and TRBJ2-7; D is ambiguous. The germline V gene has CDR1 LNHDA and CDR2 SQIVND (reference sequence). V shed 4 bases and J shed 7 bases, with 20 bases lying between them. The CDR3 is 15 residues long. The CDR3 protein is CASSKAGRGREEQYF. The CDR3 DNA follows: TGTGCCAGTAGTAAAGCCGGACGAGGTCGCGAAGAGCAGTACTTC.

This clonotype was found many times. This chain uses TRBV15 with TRBJ1-2; 8 bases line up with TRBD1. This CDR3 region has 15 residues. Germline trimming cut 0 bases from V and 4 bases from J; bases unmatched to any gene: 4. Germline assignment: CDR1 LNHNV and CDR2 YYDKDF (reference sequence). Here the CDR3 DNA reads TGTGCCACCAGCAGAGATAAAGGGACAGGCTATGGCTACACCTTC. Amino acids: CATSRDKGTGYGYTF.

A remark on this clonotype: One junction end does not reproduce the germline sequence, and a read error may be involved. The rearrangement uses TRBV20-1 and TRBJ1-4; TRBD1 aligns across 8 bases. CDR1 DFQATT and CDR2 SNEGSKA come from the germline V gene (reference sequence). The CDR3 covers 16 residues. CDR3 loop: CSASPGGFTPKEKLFF. In DNA form, the CDR3 reads TGCAGTGCTAGCCCAGGGGGCTTTACCCCTAAGGAAAAACTGTTTTTT.

The chain combines TRBV6-6 with TRBJ1-2; D gene uncertain. There are 16 residues in the CDR3. Trimming cost V 2 bases and J 6 bases, with 19 bases left between them. Germline lookup yields CDR1 MNHNY and CDR2 SVGAGI (reference sequence). CDR3 protein: CASSYLDRELEHGYTF. The CDR3 bases are TGTGCCAGCAGTTACCTCGATCGGGAGTTGGAGCATGGCTACACCTTC.

A word on this clonotype: This CDR3 fails to terminate in the conserved phenylalanine or tryptophan, so it likely reflects a read error. This chain links TRBV2 with TRBJ2-4; 8 bases are a match to TRBD1. CDR3 length: 15 residues. Per germline, CDR1 SNHLY and CDR2 FYNNEI. CDR3 residues: CTSSARTGAKNIQYY. CDR3 nucleotide sequence: TGTACCAGCAGTGCCCGGACAGGGGCCAAAAACATTCAGTACTAC.

This clonotype was observed a handful of times. V usage is TRBV30 and J usage is TRBJ2-7; D perhaps matches TRBD2 (5 bases). The CDR3 covers 15 residues. V was trimmed by 1 base and J by 3 bases, leaving 16 bases between them. CDR1 GTSNPN and CDR2 SVGIG come from the germline V gene (reference sequence). The CDR3 bases are TGTGCCTGGAGTGCCTTTTCGGGATCCCACTACGAGCAGTACTTC. Translation gives CAWSAFSGSHYEQYF.

Concerning this clonotype: A much larger clone differs from this one at a single base, so this may be a read error. The chain combines TRBV30 with TRBJ2-5, with 8 nucleotides matching TRBD2. The junction had 14 bases not matched to a gene; V was cut back by 3 bases and J by 11 bases. The germline gives CDR1 GTSNPN, CDR2 SVGIG (reference sequence). The CDR3 consists of 14 residues. CDR3 coding DNA: TGTGCCTGGAGGGCAGCGGGGGCAAAGGGTGAGCAGTACTTC. Translation: CAWRAAGAKGEQYF.

This clonotype was seen a few times. The CDR3 nucleotides are TGTGCCAGCAGTACTTTGGGGGGTGGGGGAGGCTACACCTTC. This codes for CASSTLGGGGGYTF. The rearrangement joins TRBV12-3 or TRBV12-4 to TRBJ1-2; D perhaps matches TRBD1 (5 bases). The CDR3 consists of 14 residues. V was cut by 5 bases and J by 8 bases, with 18 bases left in between.

The table lists this clonotype with many counts. The chain combines TRBV11-2 with TRBJ2-5, with D possibly matching TRBD2 (6 bases). V lost 1 base, J lost 2 bases, and 14 bases lay in between. The V gene's germline CDR1 is SGHAT and CDR2 FQNNGV. The length of the CDR3 is 16 residues. For the CDR3, the DNA is TGTGCCAGCAGCTTAGGCACTAGCCCCATTCAAGAGACCCAGTACTTC. As protein: CASSLGTSPIQETQYF.

V and J are TRBV30 and TRBJ2-7; unclear D gene. The germline V gene has CDR1 GTSNPN and CDR2 SVGIG (reference sequence). This CDR3 contains 13 residues. V lost 0 bases and J lost 3, with 9 bases in between. The CDR3 DNA is TGTGCCTGGAGTGTATGGGGATGCTACGAGCAGTACTTC. Translating it yields CAWSVWGCYEQYF. Full variable domain (remainder filled in from reference TRBV30 and TRBJ2-7): SQTIHQWPATLVQPVGSPLSLECTVEGTSNPNLYWYRQAAGRGLQLLFYSVGIGQISSEVPQNLSASRPQDRQFILSSKKLLLSDSGFYLCAWSVWGCYEQYFGPGTRLTVT.

This chain uses TRBV20-1 with TRBJ1-4, with TRBD1 matching 7 bases. Germline-derived CDR1 and CDR2 are DFQATT and SNEGSKA (reference sequence). J gave up 0 bases and V 2 bases, and 6 bases lay outside the gene matches. This CDR3 contains 16 residues. The CDR3 coding sequence is TGCAGTGCTAGACATCGACAGGGATCAACTAATGAAAAACTGTTTTTT. This sequence encodes CSARHRQGSTNEKLFF.

CDR3 nucleotide sequence: TGTGCCAGCAGCGTAGGAGGTGGTGTGGGAATGAACACTGAAGCTTTCTTT. This translates into CASSVGGGVGMNTEAFF. The V gene is TRBV9, the J gene TRBJ1-1, with D hard to call. This CDR3 has 17 amino acids. Per germline, CDR1 SGDLS and CDR2 YYNGEE. Trimming took 0 bases from V and 0 from J, leaving 15 bases between them. Drawing the rest from reference TRBV9 and TRBJ1-1, the complete variable domain is DSGVTQTPKHLITATGQRVTLRCSPRSGDLSVYWYQQSLDQGLQFLIQYYNGEERAKGNILERFSAQQFPDLHSELNLSSLELGDSALYFCASSVGGGVGMNTEAFFGQGTRLTVV.

The CDR3 is CASSYGTGAEQYF. DNA of the CDR3: TGTGCCAGCAGTTACGGGACAGGGGCCGAGCAGTACTTC. V usage is TRBV6-2 or TRBV6-3 and J usage is TRBJ2-7; 10 bases line up with TRBD1. Germline V CDR1 and CDR2: MNHEY, SVGEGT. The V gene end was trimmed by 2 bases and the J gene end by 6 bases; junction bases not matched to a gene: 1. The CDR3 sequence is 13 residues long.

The V gene is TRBV6-1, the J gene TRBJ2-1; a weak D match, TRBD1 (8 bases). Trimming cost V 2 bases and J 5 bases, with 13 bases left between them. This CDR3 is built from 15 residues. Germline V CDR1 and CDR2: MNHNS, SASEGT. The CDR3 DNA follows: TGTGCCAGCAGTGAAAGCGGGACAGGTCACAATGAGCAGTTCTTC. Its protein is CASSESGTGHNEQFF.

This clonotype was detected ten times or more. The gene calls are TRBV20-1 and TRBJ2-3; D is possibly TRBD2 (6 bases). This CDR3 is built from 16 residues. Trimming took 0 bases from V and 0 from J, leaving 13 bases between them. Germline lookup yields CDR1 DFQATT and CDR2 SNEGSKA (reference sequence). CDR3 loop: CSARDRSGPSTDTQYF. The CDR3 nucleotides read TGCAGTGCTAGAGACAGAAGCGGGCCTAGCACAGATACGCAGTATTTT.

This clonotype was detected many times. V gene TRBV6-5 combines with J gene TRBJ2-7, with no clear D. Germline assignment: CDR1 MNHEY and CDR2 SVGAGI. CDR3 size: 12 residues. Trimming removed 9 bases at V and 3 bases at J, with 12 bases between. The CDR3 DNA reads TGTGCCAGGGGGTCACAGCACTACGAGCAGTACTTC. Encoded protein: CARGSQHYEQYF.

A note on this clonotype: This clone may be a read error of a much larger clone one base away. The genes are TRBV28 and TRBJ2-7; no clear D. TRBJ2-5 matches the DNA end more closely, so the J call is doubtful. This CDR3 contains 15 residues. The germline V gene encodes CDR1 MDHEN and CDR2 SYDVKM. CDR3 region: CAGKSPRSGTETQYF. For the CDR3, the DNA is TGTGCCGGCAAAAGTCCCAGGTCCGGAACCGAGACCCAGTACTTC.

This clonotype was counted many times. V usage is TRBV6-1 and J usage is TRBJ2-5, with 11 bases fitting TRBD2. The germline V gene has CDR1 MNHNS and CDR2 SASEGT. There are 15 residues in the CDR3. The V gene end was trimmed by 10 bases and the J gene end by 4 bases; junction bases not matched to a gene: 11. CDR3 protein: CATGISGGAGETQYF. CDR3 bases: TGTGCCACCGGTATTAGCGGGGGGGCAGGAGAGACCCAGTACTTC.

As concerns this clonotype: A much more abundant neighbour one base away suggests this may be a read error. The rearrangement links TRBV15 to TRBJ1-2; D possibly corresponds to TRBD1 (5 bases). The CDR3 consists of 12 residues. Germline-derived CDR1 and CDR2 are LNHNV and YYDKDF (reference sequence). CDR3 bases: TGTGCCACCAGCGAGGGGTTTAGAGGCTGCACCTTC. It is translated as CATSEGFRGCTF.

This sequence joins TRBV29-1 and TRBJ2-5; the match to TRBD2 covers 12 bases. The end of the DNA aligns better with TRBJ2-7, so the J call may be wrong. Germline loops: CDR1 SQVTM, CDR2 ANQGSEA. The CDR3 loop spans 14 amino acids. CDR3 coding DNA: TGCAGCGTAGACGGACTAGCGGGAACCTACGAGCAGTACTTC. Protein product: CSVDGLAGTYEQYF.